Following are 9 T cell receptor beta chains from one sample sequenced in a study of identical twins (dated by TCRdb to the mid-2010s). Library creation used 5' RACE. TCRdb shows the sequencer as Illumina HiSeq 2000. The raw public data were reprocessed by TCRdb itself: fastp quality trimming at Q25, MiXCR clonotype calling, in-frame beta chains only. Each CDR3 protein appears once, grouped with its most common genes and DNA. The table for this sample lists about 810,000 distinct CDR3 sequences; 12% of them were counted only once. The ten most abundant clones make up 1.5% to 2% of the sample. The sample was also linked to a second study, of yellow fever vaccine responses in identical twins.

The source material was PBMCs. All receptors come from a woman aged 18 to 35 in good health.

V usage is TRBV20-1 and J usage is TRBJ2-2; 8 bases map to TRBD2. J was trimmed by 3 bases and V by 6 bases; bases with no gene match: 9. Germline V gene lookup returns CDR1 DFQATT and CDR2 SNEGSKA (reference sequence). The CDR3 sequence is 15 residues long. In nucleotides, the CDR3 is TGCAGTGCATCACCAAGCGGGAGCCACACCGGGGAGCTGTTTTTT. It translates to CSASPSGSHTGELFF.

This clonotype turned up a few times. The chain uses TRBV7-2 and TRBJ2-2, with 8 bases fitting TRBD2. The length of the CDR3 is 17 residues. In germline, CDR1 is SGHTA, CDR2 FQGNSA. V shed 5 bases and J 6 bases; nucleotides not matched to a gene: 14. The CDR3 nucleotides read TGTGCCAGCAGCCACCCGGCCACGGGAGGGCCTCCCGGGGAGCTGTTTTTT. This sequence encodes CASSHPATGGPPGELFF.

V and J are TRBV6-1 and TRBJ1-2; TRBD1 agrees at 11 bases. The CDR3 loop spans 14 amino acids. V was clipped by 4 bases and J by 8 bases; unmatched bases: 6. Germline assignment: CDR1 MNHNS and CDR2 SASEGT. Here the CDR3 DNA reads TGTGCCAGCAGTGCGAAACGGGACAGGGGGGGCTACACCTTC. Its protein product is CASSAKRDRGGYTF.

This chain joins TRBV4-1 and TRBJ2-3; TRBD1 aligns across 10 bases. The V and J ends lost 3 bases and 4 bases, in that order; junction bases with no gene match: 4. The germline gives CDR1 MGHRA, CDR2 YSYEKL. This CDR3 is 15 amino acids long. The CDR3: CASSHHGQGADTQYF. The CDR3 DNA reads TGCGCCAGCAGCCACCACGGACAGGGGGCAGATACGCAGTATTTT.

This clonotype showed up many times. The J gene is TRBJ1-1, the V gene TRBV27; D is perhaps TRBD1 (6 bases). The CDR3 has 15 residues. CDR1 and CDR2 (germline): MNHEY, SMNVEV (reference sequence). Trimming left V 3 bases short and J 3 bases short, with 14 bases between. CDR3 DNA: TGTGCCAGCAGTTTTAGGTATAGGGGGGACACTGAAGCTTTCTTT. It specifies CASSFRYRGDTEAFF.

This clonotype was counted only a few times. The chain uses TRBV6-2 or TRBV6-3 and TRBJ2-3; D could derive from TRBD1 or TRBD2 (5 bases each). The CDR3 is 15 amino acids. Looked up from germline, CDR1 is MNHEY and CDR2 is SVGEGT. V lost 5 bases to trimming and J lost 6 bases, with 18 bases between them. The DNA for the CDR3 is TGTGCCAGCAGTGAGTCGGGACCGTATCAGGATACGCAGTATTTT. Translation gives CASSESGPYQDTQYF.

V and J are TRBV6-6 and TRBJ1-3; 8 nucleotides agree with TRBD1. The length of the CDR3 is 15 residues. J lost 0 bases, V lost 7 bases, and 5 bases had no gene match. Germline V gives CDR1 MNHNY, CDR2 SVGAGI (reference sequence). The CDR3 protein is CASTQGALSGNTIYF. CDR3 nucleotides: TGTGCCAGCACCCAGGGGGCCCTCTCTGGAAACACCATATATTTT.

A remark on this clonotype: An end of the junction differs from the germline gene, which may be a read error. The rearrangement uses TRBV7-2 and TRBJ2-1, with 8 bases matching TRBD2. Germline loops: CDR1 SGHTA, CDR2 FQGNSA. This CDR3 has 16 amino acids. CDR3 in DNA: TGTGCCAGCAGCCCCTCGATCATGGTAGCGGGAAATGGGCAGTTCTTC. Its translation is CASSPSIMVAGNGQFF.

This clonotype was observed a handful of times. This chain connects TRBV9 to TRBJ2-1; D remains ambiguous. CDR1 is SGDLS, CDR2 YYNGEE, per germline. The CDR3 is 16 amino acids. Deletions cut 4 bases from V and 3 bases from J, with 17 bases between. The CDR3 bases are TGTGCCAGCAGCCCCGATGGGGTACCGGTCTACAATGAGCAGTTCTTC. This sequence encodes CASSPDGVPVYNEQFF.